Below, 26 T cell receptor beta chains from the same sample are listed, as sequenced in a study of T cells in Graves' hyperthyroidism and ophthalmopathy. Amplification targeted TCR beta CDR3 regions from RNA transcripts. TCR CDR3 regions were first amplified by RT-PCR with HTBI primers. TCRdb called the multiplex PCR reads again in MiXCR, with one record for every CDR3 protein. The sample lists 150,000 or so distinct CDR3 sequences, roughly a fifth occurring once. Sequencing used blood. These receptor sequences come from a woman aged 45-65 years with Graves' hyperthyroidism that later progressed to Graves' ophthalmopathy.

This clonotype was seen only a few times. The chain joins TRBV4-2 to TRBJ2-2; 9 positions agree with TRBD2. This CDR3 is built from 16 residues. Germline CDR1 LGHNA, CDR2 YNFKEQ. Trimming cost V 6 bases and J 0 bases; bases outside gene matches: 5. CDR3 loop: CASRAGTSSNTGELFF. Here the CDR3 DNA reads TGTGCCAGCAGAGCCGGGACTAGCTCGAACACCGGGGAGCTGTTTTTT.

This chain connects TRBV11-3 to TRBJ2-1; TRBD2 matches at 10 bases. Germline V CDR1 and CDR2: SGHNT, YENEEA. With 3 bases clipped from V and 2 bases from J, the junction kept 1 base outside the gene matches. CDR3 length: 15 residues. The CDR3 DNA reads TGTGCCAGCAGCTTCGGACTAGCGGCCTACAATGAGCAGTTCTTC. Protein: CASSFGLAAYNEQFF. Supplemented by reference TRBV11-3 and TRBJ2-1, the full variable domain reads EAGVVQSPRYKIIEKKQPVAFWCNPISGHNTLYWYLQNLGQGPELLIRYENEEAVDDSQLPKDRFSAERLKGVDSTLKIQPAELGDSAVYLCASSFGLAAYNEQFFGPGTRLTVL.

This sequence joins TRBV7-2 and TRBJ2-2; the match to TRBD2 covers 8 bases. In germline, CDR1 is SGHTA, CDR2 FQGNSA. The CDR3 runs to 16 residues. Trimming took 5 bases from V and 4 from J; bases not matched to a gene: 9. The CDR3 loop reads CASSTQGTRSTGELFF. The CDR3 DNA reads as TGTGCCAGCAGCACACAAGGGACTAGGTCCACCGGGGAGCTGTTTTTT.

In its sample, this clonotype was seen a few times. A read error may be the cause here, since a much bigger clone is one base away. The chain employs TRBV2 and TRBJ2-1; 12 nucleotides agree with TRBD2. V lost 7 bases and J lost 9; bases outside the gene matches: 7. This CDR3 spans 14 amino acids. Germline V gene sequence: CDR1 SNHLY, CDR2 FYNNEI. The CDR3 loop reads CASTRTSGVGEQFF. The CDR3 DNA follows: TGTGCCAGCACCAGGACTAGCGGGGTAGGTGAGCAGTTCTTC.

A word on this clonotype: This likely comes from a read error, as the CDR3 has no conserved phenylalanine or tryptophan at its end. This chain links TRBV2 with TRBJ1-1; D perhaps matches TRBD1 (6 bases). The V end was cut by 8 bases, the J end by 7 bases, with 29 bases between. Germline V gene data show CDR1 as SNHLY and CDR2 as FYNNEI. This CDR3 comprises 17 residues. As DNA, the CDR3 is TGTGCCAGCCTCCCAGGGGTGGCAGGCCCTCGGAAAAGTGAAGCTTTCCTT. This gives the protein CASLPGVAGPRKSEAFL.

This clonotype has at least ten counts. V is TRBV27 and J is TRBJ2-5, with no clear D. V gave up 8 bases and J gave up 3 bases, with 10 bases separating them. Germline CDR1 MNHEY, CDR2 SMNVEV (reference sequence). The CDR3 is made up of 12 amino acids. The CDR3, as DNA: TGTGCCAGCTGGGTGAAAGAAGAGACCCAGTACTTC. This gives the protein CASWVKEETQYF.

The chain carries TRBV7-6 and TRBJ2-3, with D possibly being TRBD1 (5 bases). This CDR3 contains 16 residues. Trimming shortened V by 0 bases and J by 1 base, and 11 bases separated the two germline ends. Germline CDR1 SGHVS, CDR2 FNYEAQ. This chain's CDR3 is CASSLAGLTGTDTQYF. DNA for the CDR3: TGTGCCAGCAGCTTAGCGGGTTTGACAGGCACAGATACGCAGTATTTT.

This clonotype was counted at least ten times. This rearrangement joins TRBV28 to TRBJ2-7; D might be TRBD1 or TRBD2, each matching 5 bases. There are 15 residues in the CDR3. Germline lookup yields CDR1 MDHEN and CDR2 SYDVKM. V was trimmed by 4 bases and J by 3 bases, leaving 16 bases between them. CDR3 region: CASSYTTGRNYEQYF. Written as DNA, the CDR3 is TGTGCCAGCAGTTACACCACGGGACGGAACTACGAGCAGTACTTC.

This clonotype was detected a few times. The chain uses TRBV20-1 and TRBJ2-7; D remains ambiguous. The CDR3 has 13 amino acids. The V gene lost 4 bases and the J gene lost 0 bases, with 10 bases spanning the gap. From germline, CDR1 is DFQATT and CDR2 SNEGSKA (reference sequence). CDR3 sequence (DNA): TGCAGTGCTAACCCAGGTACCTCCTACGAGCAGTACTTC. Amino acid sequence: CSANPGTSYEQYF.

V usage is TRBV3-1 and J usage is TRBJ2-6; TRBD1 aligns across 9 bases. The J segment lost 1 base and the V segment lost 4 bases, leaving 8 bases of the junction unmatched. CDR1 LGHDT and CDR2 YNNKEL come from the germline V gene (reference sequence). The CDR3 contains 18 residues. The DNA for the CDR3 is TGTGCCAGCAGCCGGGGGGACAGGGACCTTTCTGGGGCCAACGTCCTGACTTTC. Amino acids: CASSRGDRDLSGANVLTF.

This clonotype showed up many times. The V gene is TRBV2, the J gene TRBJ1-1, with a weak D call TRBD1 (5 bases). Trimming cost V 6 bases and J 1 base, with 9 bases left between them. CDR3 length: 13 residues. CDR1 is SNHLY, CDR2 FYNNEI, per germline. This chain's CDR3 is CASSYDRNTEAFF. CDR3 sequence (DNA): TGTGCCAGCAGCTATGACAGGAACACTGAAGCTTTCTTT.

In the case of this clonotype: A much larger clone lies one base from this, so it may be a read error. The DNA for the CDR3 is TGTGCCAGCAGTTTACGTGTTCCGGGGTTGCAAGAGACCCAGTACTTC. Protein: CASSLRVPGLQETQYF. The chain employs TRBV28 and TRBJ2-5; TRBD2 is a possible D gene (5 bases). Trimming removed 2 bases at V and 2 bases at J, with 15 bases between. CDR1 MDHEN and CDR2 SYDVKM come from the germline V gene. The CDR3 spans 16 residues.

This clonotype was seen many times. This rearrangement joins TRBV4-1 to TRBJ2-2; TRBD1 is a possible D gene (5 bases). In germline, CDR1 is MGHRA, CDR2 YSYEKL. Trimming removed 0 bases from V and 4 bases from J, with 12 bases in between. The CDR3 loop spans 16 amino acids. CDR3 residues: CASSQERGVFTGELFF. The CDR3 DNA is TGCGCCAGCAGCCAAGAAAGGGGTGTTTTCACCGGGGAGCTGTTTTTT.

The chain is built from TRBV5-1 and TRBJ1-1; D is perhaps TRBD1 (6 bases). V shed 1 base and J shed 4 bases, with 8 bases lying between them. The CDR3 is 13 residues long. Germline values: CDR1 SGHRS, CDR2 YFSETQ. CDR3 bases: TGCGCCAGCAGCTTGTTGACAGGCACTGAAGCTTTCTTT. Translation: CASSLLTGTEAFF.

The chain has TRBV7-6 and TRBJ2-7; no reliable D call. CDR3 length: 15 residues. Germline assignment: CDR1 SGHVS and CDR2 FNYEAQ. V gave up 1 base and J gave up 3 bases, with 13 bases separating them. The CDR3: CASSLGGLKNYEQYF. DNA of the CDR3: TGTGCCAGCAGCTTAGGCGGCTTGAAGAACTACGAGCAGTACTTC.

The genes are TRBV5-1 and TRBJ1-3; D is undetermined. CDR1 SGHRS and CDR2 YFSETQ come from the germline V gene. Trimming cost V 4 bases and J 3 bases, with 11 bases left between them. CDR3 length: 14 residues. DNA of the CDR3: TGCGCCAGCAGCACCGGTGGAGTTGGAAACACCATATATTTT. It is translated as CASSTGGVGNTIYF.

The V call is TRBV27, the J call TRBJ1-1; D may be TRBD1 (6 bases). CDR3 size: 12 residues. Germline V gives CDR1 MNHEY, CDR2 SMNVEV (reference sequence). Trimming cost V 5 bases and J 7 bases, with 11 bases left between them. CDR3 in amino acids: CASSKGGNEAFF. The CDR3 DNA is TGTGCCAGCAGTAAGGGGGGAAATGAAGCTTTCTTT.

Many counts were recorded for this clonotype. This chain joins TRBV28 and TRBJ2-5, with D perhaps being TRBD1 or TRBD2 (8 bases each). The V end lost 4 bases, the J end lost 4 bases, and 25 bases lay between the germline ends. Germline V gene lookup returns CDR1 MDHEN and CDR2 SYDVKM. There are 18 residues in the CDR3. CDR3: CASSSRGGRGLQRETQYF. The CDR3 region has the DNA TGTGCCAGCAGTTCCCGGGGGGGCAGGGGGCTTCAACGAGAGACCCAGTACTTC.

This clonotype was counted only a few times. The chain has TRBV30 and TRBJ2-7; 7 bases are a match to TRBD1. Germline V CDR1 and CDR2: GTSNPN, SVGIG (reference sequence). V was pared by 4 bases and J by 5 bases, with 2 bases of the junction left unmatched. The CDR3 totals 11 residues. CDR3 sequence (DNA): TGTGCCTGGAATGACAGGGACGAGCAGTACTTC. Protein: CAWNDRDEQYF. Using reference TRBV30 and TRBJ2-7 for the parts outside the CDR3, the full variable domain is SQTIHQWPATLVQPVGSPLSLECTVEGTSNPNLYWYRQAAGRGLQLLFYSVGIGQISSEVPQNLSASRPQDRQFILSSKKLLLSDSGFYLCAWNDRDEQYFGPGTRLTVT.

This clonotype was recorded at least ten times. The rearrangement links TRBV3-1 to TRBJ2-5, with 8 bases fitting TRBD2. This CDR3 contains 17 residues. Germline CDR1 and CDR2: LGHDT and YNNKEL (reference sequence). The junction had 14 bases not matched to a gene; V was cut back by 4 bases and J by 4 bases. In DNA form, the CDR3 reads TGTGCCAGCAGCCGAGGACTAGCCGGAGGGGCTAGAGAGACCCAGTACTTC. Translated: CASSRGLAGGARETQYF.

DNA of the CDR3: TGTGCCAGCAGCCCATCGGTCGGTCAGCCCCAGCATTTT. Translation gives CASSPSVGQPQHF. The genes are TRBV7-6 and TRBJ1-5, with no clear D. Germline CDR1 reads SGHVS; CDR2 reads FNYEAQ. The V end was cut by 5 bases, the J end by 6 bases, with 11 bases between. This CDR3 region has 13 residues.

This clonotype was observed at least ten times. This chain joins TRBV28 and TRBJ2-7; 7 bases map to TRBD1. This CDR3 spans 13 amino acids. V was clipped by 6 bases and J by 3 bases; unmatched bases: 5. Per germline, CDR1 MDHEN and CDR2 SYDVKM. CDR3 sequence (DNA): TGTGCCAGCAGGGAGACAGGGCGCTACGAGCAGTACTTC. It specifies CASRETGRYEQYF.

The rearrangement links TRBV7-3 to TRBJ2-1, with 11 positions matching TRBD1. V lost 4 bases and J lost 3; bases outside the gene matches: 2. This CDR3 comprises 15 residues. The germline gives CDR1 SGHTA, CDR2 FQGTGA. The CDR3, as DNA: TGTGCCAGCAGCTGGGGACAGGGGGGCTACAATGAGCAGTTCTTC. This gives the protein CASSWGQGGYNEQFF.

This clonotype came up many times. The chain has TRBV20-1 and TRBJ2-1; the match to TRBD2 covers 14 bases. The CDR3 is 14 amino acids. Germline V CDR1 and CDR2: DFQATT, SNEGSKA (reference sequence). The V segment lost 3 bases and the J segment 8 bases; nucleotides outside the gene matches: 3. The CDR3 loop is CSARTSGRGHEQFF. CDR3 nucleotides: TGCAGTGCTAGGACTAGCGGGAGGGGGCATGAGCAGTTCTTC.

This clonotype was counted many times. The rearrangement uses TRBV11-2 and TRBJ2-5, with D possibly matching TRBD1 (7 bases). Germline CDR1 SGHAT, CDR2 FQNNGV. The V gene lost 5 bases and the J gene lost 2 bases, with 18 bases spanning the gap. This CDR3 contains 16 residues. The CDR3 sequence is CASSVGQAGGQETQYF. CDR3 in DNA: TGTGCCAGCAGCGTCGGACAGGCCGGGGGACAAGAGACCCAGTACTTC.

There are many counts of this clonotype. V and J are TRBV12-3 or TRBV12-4 and TRBJ1-1; D uncertain. The V and J ends lost 2 bases and 5 bases respectively, with 12 bases between them. This CDR3 is 14 amino acids long. CDR3 sequence: CASSLIAGGTEAFF. Written as DNA, the CDR3 is TGTGCCAGCAGTTTAATTGCAGGTGGGACTGAAGCTTTCTTT.